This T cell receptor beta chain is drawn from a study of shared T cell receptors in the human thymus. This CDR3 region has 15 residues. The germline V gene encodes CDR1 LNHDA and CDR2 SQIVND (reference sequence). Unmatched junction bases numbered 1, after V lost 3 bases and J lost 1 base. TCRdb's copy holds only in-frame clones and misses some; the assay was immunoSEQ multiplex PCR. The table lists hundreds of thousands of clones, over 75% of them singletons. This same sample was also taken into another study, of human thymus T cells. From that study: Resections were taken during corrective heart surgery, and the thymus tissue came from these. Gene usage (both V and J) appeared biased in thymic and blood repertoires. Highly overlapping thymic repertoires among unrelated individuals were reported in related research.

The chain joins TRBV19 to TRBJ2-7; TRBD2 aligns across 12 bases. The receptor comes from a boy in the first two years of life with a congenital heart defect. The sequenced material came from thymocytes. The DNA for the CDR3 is TGTGCCAGTAGTATTGGGACTAGCGGGTCCTACGAGCAGTACTTC. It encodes CASSIGTSGSYEQYF.